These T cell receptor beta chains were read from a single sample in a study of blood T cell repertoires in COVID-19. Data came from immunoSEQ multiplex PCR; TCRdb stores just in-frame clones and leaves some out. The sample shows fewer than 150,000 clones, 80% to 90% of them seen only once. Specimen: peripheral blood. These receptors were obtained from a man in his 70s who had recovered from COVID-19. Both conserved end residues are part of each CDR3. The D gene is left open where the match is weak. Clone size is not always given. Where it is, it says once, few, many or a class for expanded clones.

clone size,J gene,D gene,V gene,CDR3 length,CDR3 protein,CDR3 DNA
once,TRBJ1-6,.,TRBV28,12,CASSLAGSPLHF,TGTGCCAGCAGTTTAGCGGGATCACCCCTCCACTTT
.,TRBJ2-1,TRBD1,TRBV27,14,CASSLFQGAAEQFF,TGTGCCAGCAGTTTATTCCAGGGGGCGGCTGAGCAGTTCTTC
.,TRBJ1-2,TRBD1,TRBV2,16,CASNIQGAFVRYGYTF,TGTGCCAGCAATATACAGGGGGCATTTGTGAGATATGGCTACACCTTC
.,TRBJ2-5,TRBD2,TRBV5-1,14,CASSLLAGAETQYF,TGCGCCAGCAGCCTCCTAGCGGGAGCAGAGACCCAGTACTTC
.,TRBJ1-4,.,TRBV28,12,CASSPRTEKLFF,TGTGCCAGCAGTCCCCGGACAGAAAAACTGTTTTTT
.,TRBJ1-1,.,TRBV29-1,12,CSATTGPGEAFF,TGCAGCGCTACCACAGGGCCGGGTGAAGCTTTCTTT
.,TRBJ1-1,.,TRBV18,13,CASSPSENTEAFF,TGTGCCAGCTCACCGTCAGAGAACACTGAAGCTTTCTTT
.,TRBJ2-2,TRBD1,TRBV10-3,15,CAISEQTGGTGELFF,TGTGCCATCAGTGAGCAGACAGGGGGAACCGGGGAGCTGTTTTTT
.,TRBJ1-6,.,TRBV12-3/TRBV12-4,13,CASSHGINSPLHF,TGTGCCAGCAGTCACGGGATCAATTCACCCCTCCACTTT
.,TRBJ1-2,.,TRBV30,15,CAWSQVDRSWYGYTF,TGTGCCTGGAGCCAAGTCGACAGGTCCTGGTATGGCTACACCTTC
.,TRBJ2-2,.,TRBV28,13,CASSLSTTGELFF,TGTGCCAGCAGTTTATCTACCACCGGGGAGCTGTTTTTT
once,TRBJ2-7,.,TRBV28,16,CASSPTGTLTSYEQYF,TGTGCCAGCAGTCCTACCGGGACACTTACCTCCTACGAGCAGTACTTC
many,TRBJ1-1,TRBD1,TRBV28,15,CASSFPGQGHGEAFF,TGTGCCAGCAGTTTCCCGGGACAGGGGCATGGTGAAGCTTTCTTT
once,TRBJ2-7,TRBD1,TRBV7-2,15,CASSHPGTVSYEQYF,TGTGCCAGCAGCCATCCCGGGACAGTTTCTTACGAGCAGTACTTC
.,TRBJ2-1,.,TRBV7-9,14,CASSLTGLGNEQFF,TGTGCCAGCAGCTTGACGGGACTCGGGAATGAGCAGTTCTTC
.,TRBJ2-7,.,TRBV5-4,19,CASSLGVGTGGSLSYEQYF,TGTGCCAGCAGCTTGGGGGTTGGGACTGGCGGTTCCCTCTCCTACGAGCAGTACTTC
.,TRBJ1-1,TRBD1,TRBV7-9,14,CASSLGQENTEAFF,TGTGCCAGCAGCTTGGGACAGGAGAACACTGAAGCTTTCTTT
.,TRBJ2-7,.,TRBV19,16,CASSPRGAGGSYEQYF,TGTGCCTCCTCGCCCCGGGGGGCCGGTGGGTCCTACGAGCAGTACTTC
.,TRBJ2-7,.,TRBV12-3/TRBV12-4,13,CASSPGISYEQYF,TGTGCCAGCAGTCCCGGGATCTCCTACGAGCAGTACTTC
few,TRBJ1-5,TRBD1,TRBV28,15,CATIKDRGGNQPQHF,TGTGCCACGATAAAGGACAGGGGGGGGAATCAGCCCCAGCATTTT
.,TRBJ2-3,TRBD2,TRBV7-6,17,CASSPRTSTSGRDTQYF,TGTGCCAGCAGCCCAAGAACCTCTACTAGCGGGAGAGATACGCAGTATTTT
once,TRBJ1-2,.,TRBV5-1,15,CASSPGRTANYGYTF,TGCGCCAGCAGCCCCGGTAGGACAGCTAACTATGGCTACACCTTC
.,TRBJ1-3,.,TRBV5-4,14,CASREQNSGNTIYF,TGTGCCAGCAGGGAGCAGAACTCTGGAAACACCATATATTTT
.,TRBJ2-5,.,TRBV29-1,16,CSAQKGSAQPQETQYF,TGCAGCGCGCAAAAGGGGTCAGCCCAACCCCAAGAGACCCAGTACTTC
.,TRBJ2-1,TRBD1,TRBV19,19,CASSIDAPGGAPFYNEQFF,TGTGCCAGTAGTATCGATGCCCCAGGGGGCGCACCCTTTTACAATGAGCAGTTCTTC
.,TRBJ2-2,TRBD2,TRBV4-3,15,CASSQARERSGELFF,TGCGCCAGCAGCCAAGCGCGGGAGCGGTCCGGGGAGCTGTTTTTT
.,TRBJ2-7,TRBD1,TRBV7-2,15,CASSLAGDSSYEQYF,TGTGCCAGCAGCTTAGCGGGGGACAGCTCCTACGAGCAGTACTTC
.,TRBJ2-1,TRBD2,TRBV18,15,CASSTSGGASNEQFF,TGTGCCAGCTCAACAAGCGGGGGGGCATCCAATGAGCAGTTCTTC
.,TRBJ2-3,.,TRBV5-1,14,CASSLGGLGDTQYF,TGCGCCAGCAGCTTGGGGGGCCTAGGGGATACGCAGTATTTT
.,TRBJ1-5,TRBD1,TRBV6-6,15,CASSLRDRGNQPQHF,TGTGCCAGCAGTCTCCGGGACAGGGGCAATCAGCCCCAGCATTTT
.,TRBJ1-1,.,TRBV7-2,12,CASSLVGLEAFF,TGTGCCAGCAGCTTAGTCGGACTTGAAGCTTTCTTT
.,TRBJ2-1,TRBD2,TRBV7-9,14,CASSLISSGSRQFF,TGTGCCAGCAGCTTAATTTCTAGCGGGAGCAGGCAGTTCTTC
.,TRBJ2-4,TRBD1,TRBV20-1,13,CSASDRGKNIQYF,TGCAGTGCTAGTGACAGGGGGAAAAACATTCAGTACTTC
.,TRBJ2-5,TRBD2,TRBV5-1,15,CASSLAAGGGETQYF,TGCGCCAGCAGCTTGGCGGCGGGGGGCGGGGAGACCCAGTACTTC
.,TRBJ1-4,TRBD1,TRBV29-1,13,CSVGDRVNEKLFF,TGCAGCGTTGGGGACAGGGTTAATGAAAAACTGTTTTTT
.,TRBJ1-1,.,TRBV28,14,CASSPPRGRAEAFF,TGTGCCAGCAGCCCACCCAGGGGAAGGGCTGAAGCTTTCTTT
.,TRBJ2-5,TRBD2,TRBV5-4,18,CASSKRLATLRGWETQYF,TGTGCCAGCAGTAAACGACTAGCGACTTTACGAGGGTGGGAGACCCAGTACTTC
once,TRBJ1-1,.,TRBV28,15,CASSPPGELNTEAFF,TGTGCCAGCAGTCCCCCAGGGGAGCTGAACACTGAAGCTTTCTTT
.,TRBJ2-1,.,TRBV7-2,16,CASSLRGSSSYNEQFF,TGTGCCAGCAGCTTACGGGGGAGTAGCTCCTACAATGAGCAGTTCTTC
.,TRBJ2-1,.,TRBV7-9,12,CASSSGWDEQFF,TGTGCCAGCAGCTCCGGGTGGGATGAGCAGTTCTTC
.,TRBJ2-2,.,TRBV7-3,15,CASSPRQGGTGELFF,TGTGCCAGCAGCCCACGACAGGGAGGCACCGGGGAGCTGTTTTTT
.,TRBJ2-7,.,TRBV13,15,CASSFWGAGIREQYF,TGTGCCAGCAGCTTTTGGGGCGCGGGAATTCGGGAGCAGTACTTC
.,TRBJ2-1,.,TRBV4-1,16,CASSQVGISGYNEQFF,TGCGCCAGCAGCCAAGTGGGGATCAGCGGGTACAATGAGCAGTTCTTC
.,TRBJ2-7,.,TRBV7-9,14,CASSPWGPPYEQYF,TGTGCCAGCAGCCCATGGGGGCCCCCCTACGAGCAGTACTTC
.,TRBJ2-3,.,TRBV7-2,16,CASSLIGQELTDTQYF,TGTGCCAGCAGCTTAATAGGCCAGGAACTCACAGATACGCAGTATTTT
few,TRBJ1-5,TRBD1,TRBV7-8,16,CASSDTGAVSNQPQHF,TGTGCCAGCAGCGACACAGGGGCCGTTAGCAATCAGCCCCAGCATTTT
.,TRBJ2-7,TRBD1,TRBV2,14,CASTRGTGAYEQYF,TGTGCCAGTACCCGTGGGACAGGGGCGTACGAGCAGTACTTC
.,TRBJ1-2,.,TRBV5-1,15,CASSLEPGPNYGYTF,TGCGCCAGCAGCTTGGAACCGGGTCCGAACTATGGCTACACCTTC
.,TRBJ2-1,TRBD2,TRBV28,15,CALSAGGRGRNEQFF,TGTGCTCTCTCAGCGGGAGGCCGAGGAAGGAATGAGCAGTTCTTC
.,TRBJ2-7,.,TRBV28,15,CASIDPGSPPGEQYF,TGTGCCAGCATTGACCCGGGATCCCCTCCAGGCGAGCAGTACTTC
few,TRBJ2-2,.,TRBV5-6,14,CASSLYGNTGELFF,TGTGCCAGCAGCTTATACGGGAACACCGGGGAGCTGTTTTTT
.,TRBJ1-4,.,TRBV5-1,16,CASSWGGGGTNEKLFF,TGCGCCAGCAGCTGGGGCGGGGGGGGGACTAATGAAAAACTGTTTTTT
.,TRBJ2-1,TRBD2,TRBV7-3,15,CASSLRLADYNEQFF,TGTGCCAGCAGCTTACGACTAGCGGACTACAATGAGCAGTTCTTC
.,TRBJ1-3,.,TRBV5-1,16,CASSLAGGAVGNTIYF,TGCGCCAGCAGCTTGGCCGGCGGCGCGGTGGGAAACACCATATATTTT
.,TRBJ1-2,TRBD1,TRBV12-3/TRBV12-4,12,CASRGTGQGYTF,TGTGCCAGCAGGGGGACAGGGCAAGGCTACACCTTC
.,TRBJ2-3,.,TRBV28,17,CASSSAEGGGTTDTQYF,TGTGCCAGCAGTTCGGCAGAGGGAGGGGGAACCACAGATACGCAGTATTTT